What follows is one T cell receptor beta chain and its context. This specimen belongs to a study of CD8+ T cells in alopecia areata. Once RNA had been extracted, it was reverse transcribed into cDNA to act as the sequencing template. Clones were read by immunoSEQ multiplex PCR, and TCRdb kept only the in-frame ones, dropping some. This table holds more than 200,000 clones, just over 65% found once. Germline loops: CDR1 SGHVS, CDR2 FQNEAQ. CDR3 size: 16 residues. Deletions cut 4 bases from V and 0 bases from J, with 14 bases between. The treatment: oral pan-JAK inhibitor, 5-10 mg twice daily. This specimen was CD4+ T cells sorted from blood, taken at approximately week 44, from a patient treated with tofacitinib. V is TRBV7-8 and J is TRBJ2-3, with a possible D match to TRBD2 (7 bases). The TCR originated in a human donor with alopecia areata. The CDR3 sequence is CASSWGGTGSTDTQYF. The CDR3 coding sequence is TGTGCCAGCAGCTGGGGGGGCACGGGTAGCACAGATACGCAGTATTTT.